These T cell receptor beta chains were read from a single sample in a study of blood T cell repertoires in COVID-19. The assay was immunoSEQ multiplex PCR, and TCRdb's table has in-frame clones only and misses some. The data contain 150,000 or so clones, 75% to 80% of them singletons. The sample taken for sequencing was PBMCs or T cells enriched from blood (not recorded which). These receptors were obtained from a woman aged 45 to 65 who had recovered from COVID-19. The CDR3 runs from the conserved cysteine through the conserved F or W. The D gene is left open where the match is weak. Size is omitted from some rows. Given values are once, few, many or a class for expanded clones.

D gene: .; V gene: TRBV6-5; J gene: TRBJ2-2; clone size: .; CDR3 DNA: TGTGCCAGCAAAACAAGAACCGGGGAGCTGTTTTTT; CDR3 protein: CASKTRTGELFF
D gene: .; V gene: TRBV2; J gene: TRBJ1-3; clone size: .; CDR3 DNA: TGTGCCAGCAACGGGGGAACTGGAAACACCATATATTTT; CDR3 protein: CASNGGTGNTIYF
D gene: TRBD2; V gene: TRBV29-1; J gene: TRBJ2-7; clone size: .; CDR3 DNA: TGCAGCGTAACCGGGACTAGCGGGAGGGCAGCCTACGAGCAGTACTTC; CDR3 protein: CSVTGTSGRAAYEQYF
D gene: TRBD1; V gene: TRBV27; J gene: TRBJ2-7; clone size: .; CDR3 DNA: TGTGCCACCCGGGACAGCCCCTACGAGCAGTACTTC; CDR3 protein: CATRDSPYEQYF
D gene: .; V gene: TRBV12-3/TRBV12-4; J gene: TRBJ1-5; clone size: few; CDR3 DNA: TGTGCCAGCAGTTTAAACAGCGGGTCCCAGCATTTT; CDR3 protein: CASSLNSGSQHF
D gene: .; V gene: TRBV18; J gene: TRBJ2-6; clone size: .; CDR3 DNA: TGTGCCAGCTCACCATTCGGGGAAGGGGCCAACGTCCTGACTTTC; CDR3 protein: CASSPFGEGANVLTF
D gene: .; V gene: TRBV4-1; J gene: TRBJ1-2; clone size: .; CDR3 DNA: TGCGCCAGCAGCCAAGTACGGGGGGCGGCCTATGGCTACACCTTC; CDR3 protein: CASSQVRGAAYGYTF
D gene: TRBD2; V gene: TRBV30; J gene: TRBJ2-7; clone size: .; CDR3 DNA: TGTGCCTGGAGTGCCGGACTAGCGGGAAACTACGAGCAGTACTTC; CDR3 protein: CAWSAGLAGNYEQYF
D gene: TRBD2; V gene: TRBV5-5; J gene: TRBJ2-3; clone size: .; CDR3 DNA: TGTGCCAGCAGCCGCCGGGGGGGCGGGGTGGAAGATACGCAGTATTTT; CDR3 protein: CASSRRGGGVEDTQYF
D gene: .; V gene: TRBV29-1; J gene: TRBJ1-2; clone size: .; CDR3 DNA: TGCAGCGTTGAGGGGGAGGACTATGGCTACACCTTC; CDR3 protein: CSVEGEDYGYTF
D gene: TRBD1; V gene: TRBV4-1; J gene: TRBJ2-2; clone size: .; CDR3 DNA: TGCGCCAGCAGCCACGACAGGGGCGACAGCGGGGAGCTGTTTTTT; CDR3 protein: CASSHDRGDSGELFF
D gene: .; V gene: TRBV11-2; J gene: TRBJ2-1; clone size: .; CDR3 DNA: TGTGCCAGCAGCTCGGGGGACTTCTACAATGAGCAGTTCTTC; CDR3 protein: CASSSGDFYNEQFF
D gene: TRBD1; V gene: TRBV28; J gene: TRBJ2-3; clone size: .; CDR3 DNA: TGTGCCAGCAGTTTCGGGACAGGGGCGGGCACAGATACGCAGTATTTT; CDR3 protein: CASSFGTGAGTDTQYF
D gene: .; V gene: TRBV30; J gene: TRBJ1-5; clone size: .; CDR3 DNA: TGTGCCTGGAGTGTACGGGGGGATCAGCCCCAGCATTTT; CDR3 protein: CAWSVRGDQPQHF
D gene: .; V gene: TRBV28; J gene: TRBJ1-2; clone size: .; CDR3 DNA: TGTGCCAGCAGTTTACCCCCCCGAGACTATGGCTACACCTTC; CDR3 protein: CASSLPPRDYGYTF
D gene: .; V gene: TRBV27; J gene: TRBJ1-1; clone size: .; CDR3 DNA: TGTGCCAGCAGTTTATCGAGGGTGAACACTGAAGCTTTCTTT; CDR3 protein: CASSLSRVNTEAFF
D gene: TRBD1; V gene: TRBV4-1; J gene: TRBJ2-7; clone size: .; CDR3 DNA: TGCGCCAGCAGCCAAACCGGGACAGGGATCTACGAGCAGTACTTC; CDR3 protein: CASSQTGTGIYEQYF
D gene: TRBD1; V gene: TRBV18; J gene: TRBJ1-4; clone size: .; CDR3 DNA: TGTGCCAGCTCACCACTGACAGGGGTGCTGAATGAAAAACTGTTTTTT; CDR3 protein: CASSPLTGVLNEKLFF
D gene: TRBD2; V gene: TRBV11-3; J gene: TRBJ2-3; clone size: .; CDR3 DNA: TGTGCCAGCAGTACACGCCCTAGCGGGGGGACCACAGATACGCAGTATTTT; CDR3 protein: CASSTRPSGGTTDTQYF
D gene: .; V gene: TRBV24-1; J gene: TRBJ2-1; clone size: .; CDR3 DNA: TGTGCCACCAGTGATGTCGCAGGGGTGGGTTACAATGAGCAGTTCTTC; CDR3 protein: CATSDVAGVGYNEQFF
D gene: .; V gene: TRBV5-6; J gene: TRBJ2-5; clone size: .; CDR3 DNA: TGTGCCAGCAGCTTATTGGGAGTCCAAGAGACCCAGTACTTC; CDR3 protein: CASSLLGVQETQYF
D gene: .; V gene: TRBV2; J gene: TRBJ1-2; clone size: .; CDR3 DNA: TGTGCCAGCAGCCCGGACTGGTCGAACTATGGCTACACCTTC; CDR3 protein: CASSPDWSNYGYTF
D gene: TRBD1; V gene: TRBV27; J gene: TRBJ2-5; clone size: .; CDR3 DNA: TGTGCCAGCGCAGAGAGACAGGGGAAGGAAGAGACCCAGTACTTC; CDR3 protein: CASAERQGKEETQYF
D gene: .; V gene: TRBV30; J gene: TRBJ1-3; clone size: .; CDR3 DNA: TGTGCCTGGAGTACGGCGGACTACTACTCTGGAAACACCATATATTTT; CDR3 protein: CAWSTADYYSGNTIYF
D gene: .; V gene: TRBV27; J gene: TRBJ1-2; clone size: .; CDR3 DNA: TGTGCCAGCAGTTTATCGATCAGGGGTGGCGGCTACACCTTC; CDR3 protein: CASSLSIRGGGYTF
D gene: .; V gene: TRBV21-1; J gene: TRBJ1-2; clone size: .; CDR3 DNA: TGTGCCAGCAGCAAAAGAAGTAAGTGGGGGACAGGATTTTTTCCTAACTATGGCTACACCTTC; CDR3 protein: CASSKRSKWGTGFFPNYGYTF
D gene: .; V gene: TRBV27; J gene: TRBJ1-2; clone size: .; CDR3 DNA: TGTGCCAGCAGTTTAAAGACAGGCGGCTATGGCTACACCTTC; CDR3 protein: CASSLKTGGYGYTF
D gene: .; V gene: TRBV11-3; J gene: TRBJ1-1; clone size: .; CDR3 DNA: TGTGCCAGCAGCTTAGGGACAAACACTGAAGCTTTCTTT; CDR3 protein: CASSLGTNTEAFF
D gene: .; V gene: TRBV5-1; J gene: TRBJ2-1; clone size: few; CDR3 DNA: TGCGCCAGCAGCTTGTTTTGGAGGGGAGATGAGCAGTTCTTC; CDR3 protein: CASSLFWRGDEQFF
D gene: .; V gene: TRBV13; J gene: TRBJ1-1; clone size: once; CDR3 DNA: TGTGCCAGCAGCTCACCGGAGACAGAGAACACTGAAGCTTTCTTT; CDR3 protein: CASSSPETENTEAFF
D gene: TRBD2; V gene: TRBV27; J gene: TRBJ2-7; clone size: .; CDR3 DNA: TGTGCCAGCAGTTTACGGGGGGTTGCCTACGAGCAGTACTTC; CDR3 protein: CASSLRGVAYEQYF
D gene: .; V gene: TRBV19; J gene: TRBJ1-1; clone size: .; CDR3 DNA: TGCGGGCGGGGTAACACTGAAGCTTTCTTT; CDR3 protein: CGRGNTEAFF
D gene: .; V gene: TRBV12-3/TRBV12-4; J gene: TRBJ2-7; clone size: .; CDR3 DNA: TGTGCCAGCAGTTTAGGGAGAATCGAGCAGTACTTC; CDR3 protein: CASSLGRIEQYF
D gene: TRBD2; V gene: TRBV4-2; J gene: TRBJ2-5; clone size: .; CDR3 DNA: TGTGCCAGCAGCCAAGACCGGACTAGCGGGTACCAAGAGACCCAGTACTTC; CDR3 protein: CASSQDRTSGYQETQYF
D gene: .; V gene: TRBV24-1; J gene: TRBJ1-6; clone size: once; CDR3 DNA: TGTGCCACCAGTGAAGATGGGACAAAGGTGGATTCACCCCTCCACTTT; CDR3 protein: CATSEDGTKVDSPLHF
D gene: .; V gene: TRBV9; J gene: TRBJ2-7; clone size: .; CDR3 DNA: TGTGCCAGCAGCGTAGAGGAAACAGCCTACGAGCAGTACTTC; CDR3 protein: CASSVEETAYEQYF
D gene: .; V gene: TRBV14; J gene: TRBJ1-1; clone size: .; CDR3 DNA: TGTGCCAGCAGCCAAGACTTGTCCACTGAAGCTTTCTTT; CDR3 protein: CASSQDLSTEAFF
D gene: TRBD1; V gene: TRBV30; J gene: TRBJ1-2; clone size: .; CDR3 DNA: TGTGCCTGGAGTGCGGGACAGGGGGCAAATGGCTACACCTTC; CDR3 protein: CAWSAGQGANGYTF
D gene: TRBD1; V gene: TRBV19; J gene: TRBJ2-7; clone size: .; CDR3 DNA: TGTGCCAGTAGTGCCCTCCAGGGGGCCAACGAGCAGTACTTC; CDR3 protein: CASSALQGANEQYF
D gene: TRBD1; V gene: TRBV5-1; J gene: TRBJ1-6; clone size: .; CDR3 DNA: TGCGCCAGCAGCGTTGACAGGGGTGATTCACCCCTCCACTTT; CDR3 protein: CASSVDRGDSPLHF
D gene: TRBD1; V gene: TRBV9; J gene: TRBJ1-6; clone size: few; CDR3 DNA: TGTGCCAGCAGCGAAATGACAGGGCCCCCCCTCCACTTT; CDR3 protein: CASSEMTGPPLHF
D gene: .; V gene: TRBV6-1; J gene: TRBJ1-3; clone size: .; CDR3 DNA: TGTGCCAGCAGTCAAGCGGGGGACACCTCTGGAAACACCATATATTTT; CDR3 protein: CASSQAGDTSGNTIYF
D gene: TRBD1; V gene: TRBV10-3; J gene: TRBJ1-1; clone size: .; CDR3 DNA: TGTGCCATCAGTGAGTCTTCCCGGACAGGCGGCGAAGCTTTCTTT; CDR3 protein: CAISESSRTGGEAFF
D gene: .; V gene: TRBV2; J gene: TRBJ2-7; clone size: .; CDR3 DNA: TGTGCCAGCAGTACCGCCGGGACGGGGGCCTACGAGCAGTACTTC; CDR3 protein: CASSTAGTGAYEQYF
D gene: .; V gene: TRBV5-1; J gene: TRBJ1-5; clone size: .; CDR3 DNA: TGCGCCAGCAGCTTGGGGGGGCAGGGTGGCAATCAGCCCCAGCATTTT; CDR3 protein: CASSLGGQGGNQPQHF
D gene: TRBD2; V gene: TRBV29-1; J gene: TRBJ2-2; clone size: .; CDR3 DNA: TGCAGCGTTGGAATAGCGGGAGTTGGCACCGGGGAGCTGTTTTTT; CDR3 protein: CSVGIAGVGTGELFF
D gene: TRBD2; V gene: TRBV27; J gene: TRBJ2-7; clone size: .; CDR3 DNA: TGTGCCAGCAGTCCGACTAGCGGGATTGACGAGCAGTACTTC; CDR3 protein: CASSPTSGIDEQYF
D gene: .; V gene: TRBV28; J gene: TRBJ2-1; clone size: .; CDR3 DNA: TGTGCCAGCAGTTTAGAGGGAAGCTCCTACAATGAGCAGTTCTTC; CDR3 protein: CASSLEGSSYNEQFF